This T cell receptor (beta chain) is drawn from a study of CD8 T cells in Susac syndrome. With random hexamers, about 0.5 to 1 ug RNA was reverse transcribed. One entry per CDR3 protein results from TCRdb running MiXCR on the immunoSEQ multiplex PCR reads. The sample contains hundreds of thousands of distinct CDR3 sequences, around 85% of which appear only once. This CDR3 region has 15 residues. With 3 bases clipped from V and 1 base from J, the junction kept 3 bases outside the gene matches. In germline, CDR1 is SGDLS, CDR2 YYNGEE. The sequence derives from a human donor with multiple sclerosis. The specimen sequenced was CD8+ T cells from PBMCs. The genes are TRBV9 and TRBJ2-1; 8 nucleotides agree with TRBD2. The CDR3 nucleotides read TGTGCCAGCAGCGAAGCGGGGGATTCCTACAATGAGCAGTTCTTC. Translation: CASSEAGDSYNEQFF.